A single sample is the source of the 14 T cell receptor beta chains below, sequenced in a study of CD8 T cells in ankylosing spondylitis. Findings of the study overall: Characteristic, it appeared, of ankylosing spondylitis blood was a TCR beta motif of seven or eight highly homologous variants.

Their antigens are not known. TCRdb called the 5' RACE reads again in MiXCR, with one record for every CDR3 protein. The sample records under 150,000 distinct CDR3 sequences, approximately 17% being singletons. Sequenced sample: blood, either unsorted or a sorted T cell fraction (not recorded which). These receptor sequences come from a male donor with ankylosing spondylitis.

The chain joins TRBV27 to TRBJ2-3; 8 bases are a match to TRBD1. Germline CDR1 MNHEY, CDR2 SMNVEV (reference sequence). V shed 6 bases, J shed 3 bases, and the junction held 8 bases outside the gene matches. The length of the CDR3 is 15 residues. The DNA of the CDR3 is TGTGCCAGCAGCCCGTGGCGACAGGGGACAGATACGCAGTATTTT. It yields the protein CASSPWRQGTDTQYF.

This clonotype turned up a few times. V and J are TRBV5-1 and TRBJ2-7; tentative D call: TRBD2 (5 bases). The CDR3 contains 13 residues. Germline CDR1 reads SGHRS; CDR2 reads YFSETQ. The V and J ends lost 2 bases and 1 base respectively, with 7 bases between them. The CDR3 region is CASSFRESYEQYF. As DNA, the CDR3 is TGCGCCAGCAGCTTTAGGGAGTCCTACGAGCAGTACTTC. The full variable domain, its missing parts supplied by reference TRBV5-1 and TRBJ2-7, is KAGVTQTPRYLIKTRGQQVTLSCSPISGHRSVSWYQQTPGQGLQFLFEYFSETQRNKGNFPGRFSGRQFSNSRSEMNVSTLELGDSALYLCASSFRESYEQYFGPGTRLTVT.

This clonotype was detected only a few times. J is TRBJ2-2 and V is TRBV9; D may correspond to TRBD1 or TRBD2 (6 bases each). The CDR3 runs 15 residues. CDR1 is SGDLS, CDR2 YYNGEE, per germline. Trimming left V 6 bases short and J 3 bases short, with 15 bases between. In DNA, the CDR3 is TGTGCCAGCACCGACCCGGGGGCAGACACCGGGGAGCTGTTTTTT. Translating gives CASTDPGADTGELFF.

This chain connects TRBV2 to TRBJ2-1; D possibly corresponds to TRBD1 (6 bases). From germline, CDR1 is SNHLY and CDR2 FYNNEI. This CDR3 comprises 15 residues. The V gene lost 5 bases and the J gene lost 3 bases, with 14 bases spanning the gap. CDR3 loop: CASSQQGPVYNEQFF. CDR3 nucleotide sequence: TGTGCCAGCAGTCAGCAGGGGCCCGTCTACAATGAGCAGTTCTTC.

The chain uses TRBV20-1 and TRBJ2-7; D may be TRBD1 (5 bases). Germline lookup yields CDR1 DFQATT and CDR2 SNEGSKA (reference sequence). Trimming took 0 bases from V and 3 from J, leaving 9 bases between them. The CDR3 length is 13 residues. The CDR3 sequence is CSAREGRDYEQYF. For the CDR3, the DNA is TGCAGTGCTAGAGAGGGCAGGGACTACGAGCAGTACTTC.

The V and J genes are TRBV7-9 and TRBJ2-7; 10 bases fit TRBD1. From germline, CDR1 is SEHNR and CDR2 FQNEAQ (reference sequence). This CDR3 is built from 15 residues. Trimming removed 5 bases from V and 2 bases from J; junction bases left unmatched: 6. The CDR3 here is CASSPRGQGTYEQYF. The DNA for the CDR3 is TGTGCCAGCAGCCCTAGGGGACAGGGGACCTACGAGCAGTACTTC. Filled out from reference TRBV7-9 and TRBJ2-7, the complete variable domain reads DTGVSQNPRHKITKRGQNVTFRCDPISEHNRLYWYRQTLGQGPEFLTYFQNEAQLEKSRLLSDRFSAERPKGSFSTLEIQRTEQGDSAMYLCASSPRGQGTYEQYFGPGTRLTVT.

This clonotype was observed a handful of times. The J gene is TRBJ2-7, the V gene TRBV20-1, with D possibly called TRBD1 or TRBD2 (7 bases each). The CDR3 runs 14 residues. The V gene lost 3 bases and the J gene lost 5 bases, with 17 bases spanning the gap. Germline-derived CDR1 and CDR2 are DFQATT and SNEGSKA (reference sequence). The CDR3 loop is CSARQGEGPDEQYF. The CDR3 DNA sequence: TGCAGTGCTAGGCAGGGGGAGGGCCCCGACGAGCAGTACTTC.

This clonotype was observed a handful of times. In nucleotides, the CDR3 is TGTGCCAGCAGCAAAAGTAAGGGACAGGGCGAACAGCGAGAACCTTACAATGAGCAGTTCTTC. Translated, it gives CASSKSKGQGEQREPYNEQFF. The chain uses TRBV21-1 and TRBJ2-1; the table's D call, TRBD1, has no DNA check behind it. TRBV21-1 is given as a pseudogene. The CDR3 contains 21 residues.

This clonotype was seen once. This sequence joins TRBV6-1 and TRBJ2-7, with 8 bases fitting TRBD2. The CDR3 consists of 16 residues. CDR1 and CDR2 (germline): MNHNS, SASEGT. V shed 6 bases, J shed 1 base, and the junction held 11 bases outside the gene matches. DNA for the CDR3: TGTGCCAGCAGAGTGACCGGGACTAGTCTGTCCTACGAGCAGTACTTC. This translates into CASRVTGTSLSYEQYF.

This clonotype appeared a few times. The V gene is TRBV11-2, the J gene TRBJ2-3; 7 bases align to TRBD2. Germline V lookup: CDR1 SGHAT, CDR2 FQNNGV. V shed 2 bases, J shed 3 bases, and the junction held 5 bases outside the gene matches. This CDR3 has 15 amino acids. In DNA form, the CDR3 reads TGTGCCAGCAGCTTATACGCTAGCGGTACAGATACGCAGTATTTT. Amino acids: CASSLYASGTDTQYF.

This clonotype was found a few times. The V gene is TRBV6-5, the J gene TRBJ2-7, with D unresolved. The length of the CDR3 is 12 residues. V was trimmed by 6 bases and J by 4 bases, leaving 10 bases between them. Germline CDR1 and CDR2: MNHEY and SVGAGI. CDR3 in amino acids: CASSTPGYEQYF. The DNA for the CDR3 is TGTGCCAGCAGCACACCCGGGTACGAGCAGTACTTC.

This clonotype came up a few times. The chain employs TRBV6-1 and TRBJ1-1; a possible D gene is TRBD1 (5 bases). V was trimmed by 11 bases and J by 6 bases, leaving 28 bases between them. CDR1 and CDR2 from the germline V gene are MNHNS and SASEGT. The length of the CDR3 is 16 residues. The CDR3 nucleotides are TGTGCCCGTAATCAGGGCAAAGTCTGGTCTGGCGCTGAAGCTTTCTTT. Its translation: CARNQGKVWSGAEAFF.

This chain connects TRBV6-2 or TRBV6-3 to TRBJ2-1, with D unclear. The germline V gene has CDR1 MNHEY and CDR2 SVGEGT. V was cut by 4 bases and J by 0 bases, with 16 bases left in between. The CDR3 sequence is 17 residues long. The CDR3 DNA reads TGTGCCAGCAGTTTCAGGTCGCCCTTAAGCTCCTACAATGAGCAGTTCTTC. It codes for CASSFRSPLSSYNEQFF.

This sequence joins TRBV4-2 and TRBJ2-1, with D unclear. Germline-derived CDR1 and CDR2 are LGHNA and YNFKEQ. Trimming removed 3 bases from V and 4 bases from J, with 10 bases in between. This CDR3 spans 14 amino acids. The CDR3 region has the DNA TGTGCCAGCAGCCATGACGCAGGTTACAATGAGCAGTTCTTC. It specifies CASSHDAGYNEQFF.